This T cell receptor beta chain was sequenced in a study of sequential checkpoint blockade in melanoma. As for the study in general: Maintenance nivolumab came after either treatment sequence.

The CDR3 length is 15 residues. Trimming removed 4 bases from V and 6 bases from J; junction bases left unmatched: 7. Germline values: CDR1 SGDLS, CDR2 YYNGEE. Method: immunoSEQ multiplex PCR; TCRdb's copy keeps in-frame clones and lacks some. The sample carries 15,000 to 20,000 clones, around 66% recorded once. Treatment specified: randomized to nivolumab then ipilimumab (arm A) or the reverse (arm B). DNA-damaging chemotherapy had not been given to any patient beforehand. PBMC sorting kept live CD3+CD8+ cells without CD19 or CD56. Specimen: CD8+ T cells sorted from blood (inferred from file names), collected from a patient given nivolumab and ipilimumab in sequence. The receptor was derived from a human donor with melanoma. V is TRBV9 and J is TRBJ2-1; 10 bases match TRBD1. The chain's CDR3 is CASSIRDRGSNEQFF. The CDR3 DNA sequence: TGTGCCAGCAGCATCCGGGACAGGGGCTCCAATGAGCAGTTCTTC.